This entry describes one TCR beta chain. The naive CD8 subset, CD45RO-negative cells positively selected for CCR7, excluded terminally differentiated effector memory CD45RA+ cells. The source of the sample is a study of shared clonotypes between healthy human individuals. The CDR3 length is 14 residues. This table comes from immunoSEQ multiplex PCR, and its TCRdb copy is limited to in-frame clones, with some not included. The repertoire consists of under 850,000 clones, with 92% occurring once and the leading ten covering less than 25%. The sequence was obtained from a man aged 25-45 years in good health. The sample taken for sequencing was naive CD8+ T cells sorted from blood. This chain connects TRBV21-1 to TRBJ2-7; TRBD1, the D gene given by the table, was not confirmed from the DNA. TRBV21-1 is a pseudogene segment. CDR3 protein: CASSPPGQYYEQYF. The CDR3 DNA follows: TGTGCCAGCAGCCCCCCGGGACAGTACTACGAGCAGTACTTC.